Listed here are 9 T cell receptor beta chains from one sample, sequenced in a study of control samples from healthy donors and cancer patients. Produced via immunoSEQ multiplex PCR; TCRdb's table is partial and in-frame only. Of about 410,000 clones in the sample, about 93% are singletons; the top ten hold about 6.3%. The material sequenced was PBMCs. The receptors stem from a man aged 40-49 years with head and neck cancer.

This clone was seen a single time. This chain uses TRBV7-8 with TRBJ2-6; D is uncertain. Trimming took 3 bases from V and 4 from J, leaving 4 bases between them. This CDR3 region has 13 residues. Germline V lookup: CDR1 SGHVS, CDR2 FQNEAQ. CDR3 sequence reads: CASSLGGANVLTF. In DNA form, the CDR3 reads TGTGCCAGCAGCTTGGGGGGGGCCAACGTCCTGACTTTC. The whole variable domain, filled in from reference TRBV7-8 and TRBJ2-6, reads GAGVSQSPRYKVAKRGQDVALRCDPISGHVSLFWYQQALGQGPEFLTYFQNEAQLDKSGLPSDRFFAERPEGSVSTLKIQRTQQEDSAVYLCASSLGGANVLTFGAGSRLTVL.

The chain employs TRBV15 and TRBJ1-5; no firm D call. The CDR3 extends over 15 amino acids. CDR1 is LNHNV, CDR2 YYDKDF, per germline (reference sequence). With 4 bases removed from V and 0 bases from J, the gap between germline ends came to 10 bases. The CDR3 reads CATSILKASNQPQHF. The CDR3 bases are TGTGCCACCAGCATCCTAAAGGCTAGCAATCAGCCCCAGCATTTT.

The V and J genes are TRBV7-3 and TRBJ1-1; D perhaps matches TRBD1 (5 bases). This CDR3 spans 15 amino acids. Trimming stripped 0 bases from V and 1 base from J, with 9 bases between. Germline lookup yields CDR1 SGHTA and CDR2 FQGTGA. The CDR3 sequence is CASSLTGQWNTEAFF. The CDR3 coding sequence is TGTGCCAGCAGCTTAACGGGGCAGTGGAACACTGAAGCTTTCTTT.

The chain couples TRBV9 to TRBJ2-7; either TRBD1 or TRBD2 may supply D (5 bases each). This CDR3 is built from 13 residues. Germline CDR1 reads SGDLS; CDR2 reads YYNGEE. V lost 3 bases, J lost 5 bases, and 12 bases lay in between. Here the CDR3 reads CASSGPRGDEQYF. Written as DNA, the CDR3 is TGTGCCAGCAGCGGCCCCCGGGGCGACGAGCAGTACTTC.

The chain joins TRBV11-2 to TRBJ2-3, with TRBD1 identical over 10 bases. J lost 4 bases, V lost 3 bases, and 1 base had no gene match. Germline-derived CDR1 and CDR2 are SGHAT and FQNNGV. This CDR3 comprises 14 residues. DNA of the CDR3: TGTGCCAGCAGCTTTGGACAGGGGGCAGATACGCAGTATTTT. Its translation: CASSFGQGADTQYF.

The V call is TRBV28, the J call TRBJ2-3, with D tentatively TRBD1 (6 bases). The CDR3 is made up of 15 amino acids. Germline CDR1 and CDR2: MDHEN and SYDVKM. V shed 3 bases and J shed 0 bases, with 10 bases lying between them. The CDR3 reads CASSFRDTSTDTQYF. For the CDR3, the DNA is TGTGCCAGCAGTTTCCGGGACACTAGCACAGATACGCAGTATTTT.

The chain couples TRBV9 to TRBJ1-6; 7 bases are shared with TRBD1. The CDR3 totals 15 residues. The V segment lost 0 bases and the J segment 7 bases; nucleotides outside the gene matches: 4. Germline-derived CDR1 and CDR2 are SGDLS and YYNGEE. CDR3 in DNA: TGTGCCAGCAGCGTAGAATCACAGGGGAATTCACCCCTCCACTTT. Its translation: CASSVESQGNSPLHF.

This CDR3 is CASSLAADGSYNEQFF. In nucleotides, the CDR3 is TGTGCCAGCAGCTTAGCGGCAGACGGATCCTACAATGAGCAGTTCTTC. This chain links TRBV7-2 with TRBJ2-1, with unresolved D. The length of the CDR3 is 16 residues. With 0 bases removed from V and 1 base from J, the gap between germline ends came to 10 bases. Germline CDR1 reads SGHTA; CDR2 reads FQGNSA.

The V and J genes are TRBV6-5 and TRBJ1-1; the D gene is possibly TRBD1 (5 bases). CDR1 and CDR2 from the germline V gene are MNHEY and SVGAGI. The V end lost 7 bases, the J end lost 2 bases, and 11 bases lay between the germline ends. There are 13 residues in the CDR3. This CDR3 reads CASNRQSNTEAFF. DNA of the CDR3: TGTGCCAGCAACCGACAGAGTAACACTGAAGCTTTCTTT.